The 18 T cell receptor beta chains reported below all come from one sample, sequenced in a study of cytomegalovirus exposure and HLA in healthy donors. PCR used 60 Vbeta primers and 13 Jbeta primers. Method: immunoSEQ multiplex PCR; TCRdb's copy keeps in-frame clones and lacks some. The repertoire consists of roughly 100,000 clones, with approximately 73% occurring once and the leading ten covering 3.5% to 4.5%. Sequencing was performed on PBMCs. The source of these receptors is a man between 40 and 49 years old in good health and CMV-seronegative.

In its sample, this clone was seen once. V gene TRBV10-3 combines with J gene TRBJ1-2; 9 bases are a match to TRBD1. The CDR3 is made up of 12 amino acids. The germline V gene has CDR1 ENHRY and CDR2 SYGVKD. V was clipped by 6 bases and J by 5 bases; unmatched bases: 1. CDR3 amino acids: CAISGTGYGYTF. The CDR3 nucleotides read TGTGCCATCAGCGGGACAGGGTATGGCTACACCTTC.

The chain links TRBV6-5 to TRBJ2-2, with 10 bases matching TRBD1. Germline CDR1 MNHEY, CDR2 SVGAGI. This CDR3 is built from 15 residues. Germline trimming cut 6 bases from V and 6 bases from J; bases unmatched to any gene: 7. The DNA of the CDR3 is TGTGCCAGCAGCTGGGGACAGGGGAGGGCCGGGGAGCTGTTTTTT. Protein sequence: CASSWGQGRAGELFF.

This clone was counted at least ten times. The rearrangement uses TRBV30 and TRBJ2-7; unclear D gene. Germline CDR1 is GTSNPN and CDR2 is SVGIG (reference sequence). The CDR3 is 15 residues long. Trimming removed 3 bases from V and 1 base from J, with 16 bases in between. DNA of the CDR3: TGTGCCTGGAGCAAGTACTCGTCTCTGTCCTACGAGCAGTACTTC. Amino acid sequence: CAWSKYSSLSYEQYF.

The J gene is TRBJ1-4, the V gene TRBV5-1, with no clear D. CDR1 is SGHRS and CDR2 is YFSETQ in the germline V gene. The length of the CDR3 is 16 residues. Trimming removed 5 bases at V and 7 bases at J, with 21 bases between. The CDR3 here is CASSPRTGRTGEKLFF. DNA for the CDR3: TGCGCCAGCAGTCCCCGAACGGGGAGAACGGGTGAAAAACTGTTTTTT. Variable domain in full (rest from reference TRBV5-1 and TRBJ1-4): KAGVTQTPRYLIKTRGQQVTLSCSPISGHRSVSWYQQTPGQGLQFLFEYFSETQRNKGNFPGRFSGRQFSNSRSEMNVSTLELGDSALYLCASSPRTGRTGEKLFFGSGTQLSVL.

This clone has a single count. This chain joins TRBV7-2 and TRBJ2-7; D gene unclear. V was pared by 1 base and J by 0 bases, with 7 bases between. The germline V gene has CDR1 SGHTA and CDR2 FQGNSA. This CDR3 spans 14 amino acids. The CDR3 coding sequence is TGTGCCAGCAGCTTAGATCCTTCCTCCTACGAGCAGTACTTC. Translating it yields CASSLDPSSYEQYF.

CDR3 DNA: TGTGCCAGCAGTTTATTAGGGGACAATGAGCAGTTCTTC. The encoded protein is CASSLLGDNEQFF. The chain is built from TRBV27 and TRBJ2-1; TRBD1 is a possible D gene (5 bases). The V end lost 1 base, the J end lost 5 bases, and 6 bases lay between the germline ends. CDR3 length equals 13 residues. Germline V gives CDR1 MNHEY, CDR2 SMNVEV (reference sequence).

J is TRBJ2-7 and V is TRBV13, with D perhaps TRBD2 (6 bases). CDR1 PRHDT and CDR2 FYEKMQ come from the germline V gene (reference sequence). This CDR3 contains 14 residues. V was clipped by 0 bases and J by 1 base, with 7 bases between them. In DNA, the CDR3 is TGTGCCAGCAGCTTAGGGGACTATTCCTACGAGCAGTACTTC. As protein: CASSLGDYSYEQYF. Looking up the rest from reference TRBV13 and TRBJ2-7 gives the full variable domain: AAGVIQSPRHLIKEKRETATLKCYPIPRHDTVYWYQQGPGQDPQFLISFYEKMQSDKGSIPDRFSAQQFSDYHSELNMSSLELGDSALYFCASSLGDYSYEQYFGPGTRLTVT.

The CDR3 sequence is CASRETGNSGNTIYF. The CDR3 DNA sequence: TGTGCCAGCAGGGAAACAGGAAACTCTGGAAACACCATATATTTT. The V and J genes are TRBV14 and TRBJ1-3; tentative D call: TRBD1 (5 bases). The V gene lost 6 bases and the J gene lost 0 bases, with 12 bases spanning the gap. Germline CDR1 SGHDN, CDR2 FVKESK. This CDR3 is built from 15 residues.

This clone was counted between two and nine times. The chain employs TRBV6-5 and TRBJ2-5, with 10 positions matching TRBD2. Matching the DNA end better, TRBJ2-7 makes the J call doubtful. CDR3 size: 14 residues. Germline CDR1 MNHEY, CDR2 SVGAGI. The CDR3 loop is CASSLQAGGPEQYF. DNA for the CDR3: TGTGCCAGCAGTTTACAAGCGGGGGGGCCCGAGCAGTACTTC.

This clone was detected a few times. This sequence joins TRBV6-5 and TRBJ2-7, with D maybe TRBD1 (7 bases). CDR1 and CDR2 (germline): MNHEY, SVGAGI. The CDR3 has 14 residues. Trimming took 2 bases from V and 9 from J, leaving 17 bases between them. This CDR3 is CASSYPGHRGGQYF. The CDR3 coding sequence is TGTGCCAGCAGTTACCCTGGCCACAGGGGAGGGCAGTACTTC.

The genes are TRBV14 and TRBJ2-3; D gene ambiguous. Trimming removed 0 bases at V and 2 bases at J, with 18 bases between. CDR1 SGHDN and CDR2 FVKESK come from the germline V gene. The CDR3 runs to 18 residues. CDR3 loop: CASSQDLWPRLITDTQYF. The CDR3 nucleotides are TGTGCCAGCAGCCAAGATCTTTGGCCCCGCTTAATCACAGATACGCAGTATTTT.

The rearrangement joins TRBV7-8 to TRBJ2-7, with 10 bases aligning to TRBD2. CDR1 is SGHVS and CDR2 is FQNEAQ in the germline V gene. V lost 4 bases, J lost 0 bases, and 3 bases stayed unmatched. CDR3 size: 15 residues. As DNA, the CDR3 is TGTGCCAGCAGCTCCTGGACTAGCGGCTCCTACGAGCAGTACTTC. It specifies CASSSWTSGSYEQYF.

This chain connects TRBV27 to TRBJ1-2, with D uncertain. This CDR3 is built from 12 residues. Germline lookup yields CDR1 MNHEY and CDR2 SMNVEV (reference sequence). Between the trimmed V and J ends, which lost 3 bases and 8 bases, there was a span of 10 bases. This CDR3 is CASSLRGYGYTF. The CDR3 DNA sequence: TGTGCCAGCAGTTTGAGAGGGTACGGCTACACCTTC.

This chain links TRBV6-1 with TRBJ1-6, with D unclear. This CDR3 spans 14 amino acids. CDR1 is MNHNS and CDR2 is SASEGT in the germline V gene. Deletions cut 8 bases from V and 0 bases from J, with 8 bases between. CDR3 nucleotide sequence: TGTGCCAGCCACCGGGACTCCTATAATTCACCCCTCCACTTT. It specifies CASHRDSYNSPLHF.

Written as DNA, the CDR3 is TGTGCCAGCAGCTGGACAGGGAATGAGCAGTTCTTC. This codes for CASSWTGNEQFF. The V gene is TRBV9, the J gene TRBJ2-1; the match to TRBD1 covers 8 bases. Per the germline V gene, CDR1 is SGDLS and CDR2 is YYNGEE. This CDR3 has 12 amino acids. V dropped 4 bases and J dropped 7; count of bases not matched to a gene: 1.

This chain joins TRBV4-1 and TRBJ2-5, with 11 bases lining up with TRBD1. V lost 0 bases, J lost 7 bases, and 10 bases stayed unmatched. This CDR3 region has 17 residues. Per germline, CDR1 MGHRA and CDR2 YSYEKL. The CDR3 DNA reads TGCGCCAGCAGCCAAGACCCGGACAGGGGGCAGTGGGGGACCCAGTACTTC. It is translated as CASSQDPDRGQWGTQYF.

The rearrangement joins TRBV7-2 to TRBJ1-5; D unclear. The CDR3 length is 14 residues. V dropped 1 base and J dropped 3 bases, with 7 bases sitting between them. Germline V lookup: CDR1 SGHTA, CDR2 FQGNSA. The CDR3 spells CASSLGPNNQPQHF. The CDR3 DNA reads TGTGCCAGCAGCTTAGGTCCTAACAATCAGCCCCAGCATTTT.

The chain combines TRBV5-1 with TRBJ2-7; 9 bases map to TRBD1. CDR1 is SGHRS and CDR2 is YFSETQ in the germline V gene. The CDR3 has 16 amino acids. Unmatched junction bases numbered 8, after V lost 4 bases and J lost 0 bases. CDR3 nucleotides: TGCGCCAGCAGCCCAACGGGACAGGGCTTCTCCTACGAGCAGTACTTC. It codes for CASSPTGQGFSYEQYF.